This T cell receptor (beta chain) was identified during a study of blood T cell repertoires in COVID-19. Study overall: Specimens from acute and convalescent COVID-19 originated in the United States, Italy and Spain.

Assignments of participants to cohorts depended upon their own reported clinical history. Assay used: immunoSEQ multiplex PCR; TCRdb lists only in-frame clones, some missing. The table includes 250,000 or so clones, around 81% detected once. Trimming stripped 7 bases from V and 3 bases from J, with 16 bases between. The CDR3 covers 14 residues. Germline-derived CDR1 and CDR2 are MNHEY and SVGAGI. The sequence came from a man aged 45-65 years who had recovered from COVID-19. The genes are TRBV6-5 and TRBJ2-7; D is possibly TRBD2 (6 bases). Sequencing was carried out using PBMCs or T cells enriched from blood (not recorded which). The CDR3 DNA reads as TGTGCCAGCAAAATGACTAGTTTGGACTACGAGCAGTACTTC. Translated: CASKMTSLDYEQYF.